Detailed here is one T cell receptor beta chain. No antigen is known for it. No clone much larger than this one lies a single base away; base qualities are absent. These reads were obtained on an Illumina HiSeq 1500. The public reads were reprocessed in TCRdb via fastp at Q25 and MiXCR, keeping in-frame beta chains. Each CDR3 protein gets just one entry, which takes the most common genes and DNA from the rows behind it. The sample yields about 360,000 distinct CDR3 sequences; 15% to 20% were counted once. The ten most abundant clones make up 8.7% of the sample. The data were obtained in a study of T cell repertoires in cytomegalovirus infection (dated by TCRdb to 2018 to 2020). About the study as a whole: Donor HLA type was relevant to the analysis, as public TCR beta signatures indicated carriage of CMV infection together with the matching HLA type.

The full study reports these points: In both this cohort and an independent roughly 330-donor cohort, the cumulative frequency of public TCR beta family members distinguished carriers of CMV infection plus the relevant HLA type. The ex vivo response was dominated by HLA-C-restricted CMV-specific TCR beta clonotypes, and the single most frequent clonotype in two of eight donors was supplied by these HLA-C-restricted clonotypes.

The germline V gene encodes CDR1 SEHNR and CDR2 FQNEAQ (reference sequence). The CDR3 goes from the cysteine to the phenylalanine over 15 residues. The read is trimmed to its CDR3 DNA, 45 bases read in frame from base 1. Germline trimming amounts to 5 bases on V and 5 bases on J, with 5 as the count of junction bases outside the gene matches. The clonotype was recovered from a human donor in good health (CMV status not recorded). Some clones in this sample may be carry-over from other donors' samples. Recombination joined TRBV7-9 with TRBJ1-4, with 10 middle bases fitting TRBD1. Sequenced material: PBMCs. In nucleotides, the sequence is TGTGCCAGCAGCCCTGGGACAGGGGAGAATGAAAAACTGTTTTTT. Its protein is CASSPGTGENEKLFF.